These 8 T cell receptor beta chains were all obtained from the same sample, sequenced in a study of shared clonotypes between healthy human individuals. Method: immunoSEQ multiplex PCR; TCRdb's copy keeps in-frame clones and lacks some. The table has over 2 million clones, just under 95% seen once; the top ten hold 0.3% to 0.4%. Sequenced: naive CD4+ T cells from PBMCs. Subset reported: CD45RA+ positively selected. Every receptor here comes from a man aged 18 to 30 in good health. Some clones in this sample may be carry-over from other donors' samples.

The V and J genes are TRBV5-1 and TRBJ1-1, with D possibly being TRBD1 (6 bases). Trimming took 6 bases from V and 1 from J, leaving 13 bases between them. The CDR3 is 14 amino acids. The germline gives CDR1 SGHRS, CDR2 YFSETQ. The CDR3: CASMKDRGNTEAFF. The CDR3 DNA reads TGCGCCAGCATGAAGGACAGAGGGAACACTGAAGCTTTCTTT.

The gene calls are TRBV28 and TRBJ1-2; possible D gene TRBD1, 5 bases. Trimming took 5 bases from V and 8 from J, leaving 18 bases between them. CDR3 size: 14 residues. Germline V gene sequence: CDR1 MDHEN, CDR2 SYDVKM. This CDR3 is CASSPDLGARGYTF. The CDR3 bases are TGTGCCAGCAGTCCCGATTTAGGGGCGCGGGGCTACACCTTC.

CDR3 in DNA: TGCGCCACAACGGCCGGGACAGGGGATGAGCAGTTCTTC. Translated: CATTAGTGDEQFF. The chain recombines TRBV5-1 with TRBJ2-1, with 10 bases that match TRBD1. The CDR3 consists of 13 residues. Germline trimming cut 9 bases from V and 8 bases from J; bases unmatched to any gene: 8. Germline V gene data show CDR1 as SGHRS and CDR2 as YFSETQ.

The rearrangement links TRBV11-2 to TRBJ1-2, with D unclear. The CDR3 has 11 residues. The V end lost 0 bases, the J end lost 8 bases, and 4 bases lay between the germline ends. Per the germline V gene, CDR1 is SGHAT and CDR2 is FQNNGV. In nucleotides, the CDR3 is TGTGCCAGCAGCTTAGAGGGGGGCTACACCTTC. It yields the protein CASSLEGGYTF.

The chain links TRBV4-2 to TRBJ2-1, with D perhaps TRBD1 or TRBD2 (5 bases each). There are 14 residues in the CDR3. Trimming pared 3 bases from V and 6 bases from J, leaving 12 bases between. Germline assignment: CDR1 LGHNA and CDR2 YNFKEQ. CDR3 loop: CASSQWGRPNEQFF. The DNA of the CDR3 is TGTGCCAGCAGCCAGTGGGGGAGACCCAATGAGCAGTTCTTC.

J is TRBJ1-2 and V is TRBV25-1, with D uncertain. CDR3 length: 12 amino acids. V lost 4 bases, J lost 7 bases, and 10 bases lay in between. Germline CDR1 and CDR2: MGHDK and SYGVNS. The chain's CDR3 is CASSGGGAGYTF. CDR3 nucleotide sequence: TGTGCCAGCAGTGGGGGAGGAGCTGGCTACACCTTC.

The J gene is TRBJ2-6, the V gene TRBV9; no firm D call. V was trimmed by 0 bases and J by 2 bases, leaving 9 bases between them. Per germline, CDR1 SGDLS and CDR2 YYNGEE. The CDR3 has 16 amino acids. The CDR3 coding sequence is TGTGCCAGCAGCGTAGCTCAGTGGCCTGGGGCCAACGTCCTGACTTTC. Its protein is CASSVAQWPGANVLTF.

This clone was observed a single time. The chain carries TRBV30 and TRBJ2-5; D uncertain. The last part of the DNA fits TRBJ2-7 better; the J call may be wrong. The CDR3 has 11 residues. Germline values: CDR1 GTSNPN, CDR2 SVGIG (reference sequence). The CDR3 DNA sequence: TGTGCCTGGCAAAGTGCGGTCGAGCAGTACTTC. Amino acid sequence: CAWQSAVEQYF.